This TCR beta chain came from a study of molecular identifiers for immune sequencing clone quantification listed by TCRdb under 2018. Notes on the research overall: For a replicate experiment, the RNA from either approximately 20,000 or 100,000 naive CD8 T cells was divided into five aliquots, and four of those aliquots went on to sequencing. The study was a methods study using CD8 T cells to benchmark molecular-identifier clustering-based TCR repertoire sequencing (MIDCIRS) and TCR RNA copy counting. Study-wide findings and limitations: When barcode sub-clustering was omitted, TCR diversity was inflated by chimeric consensus sequences, with chimeras reaching as high as 47%. In CMV-specific effector cells, over 97% of molecules were held by clones above 20 RNA copies, whereas under 1% of molecules were held by such clones in naive cells. Highly expanded clone sizes could be underestimated if identical TCR molecules share a barcode. Modeling gave about 3 recovered TCR RNA copies per cell versus about 10 by digital PCR, implying roughly 28% capture efficiency. Even against a background of 750,000 to 1,000,000 naive CD8 T cells, spiked-in Jurkat TCR RNA amounting to a single cell's worth was reported to be detectable. Naive libraries contained spiked-in Jurkat TCR RNA (approximately ten copies' worth), which is not part of the donor repertoire.

Libraries of naive CD8 T cells were generated from around 20,000 to 990,000 sorted cells, with 10%, 30% or 50% of the purified RNA used. Naive CD8 T cells, defined as CD8+CD4-CCR7+CD45RA+, were FACS-sorted into RLT Plus buffer on a BD FACSAria II. Detection sensitivity was tested by spiking Jurkat RNA equal to some 11 TCR copies' worth into samples containing about 18,000-1,000,000 naive CD8 T cells. Enrichment of CD8 T cells was performed with RosetteSep CD8+ T Cell Enrichment Cocktail and Ficoll-Paque, after which ACK red cell lysis was carried out. Library prep was done by PCR. The listed sequencing device is Illumina HiSeq 4000. Bulk TCR libraries were made following a previously described method, with the TCR primers given in Table S5. Purification of total RNA was performed with the Qiagen AllPrep DNA/RNA kit. Before analysis, reads from multiple sequencing runs of one library were combined. As for the original processing: Reads were retained only if an exact TCR constant sequence was present, and the retained reads were trimmed to 150 nt and grouped according to their 12-nt molecular barcodes. Reads in each barcode group were sub-clustered using a 15% Levenshtein threshold, and a quality-weighted consensus sequence was built for each RNA molecule. Non-functional sequences were filtered out, along with any lower-count sequence sitting one edit away from another sequence. Based on fitting two negative binomial distributions, any barcode sub-cluster with under 20% of the maximum read count was discarded. Using fastp trimming at Q25 and MiXCR clonotype assembly, TCRdb reanalyzed the public sequencing data and kept in-frame beta chains. For every CDR3 protein sequence, its rows merge into one entry that carries the most common genes and DNA. The V and J calls reflect TCRdb's pipeline rather than the authors' work. The sample records about 640,000 distinct CDR3 sequences, about 20% of which are singletons. The ten top clones hold roughly 0.85% of the sample.

This clonotype showed up many times. The target of this receptor is not known. The input lacks base qualities; no much larger clone sits a single base away. The TCR originated in a human donor in good health. Some libraries in this study had Jurkat cell RNA spiked in. The sequencing input was naive CD8+ T cells from blood, with Jurkat cell RNA spiked in. Taken with the paper, the label for cell subset or site translates to: FACS-sorted CD8+CD4-CCR7+CD45RA+ naive T cells.

The bases are TGTGCCAGCAGACAGGCAAGTGGGTGGCCTCATGAAAAACTGTTTTTT. This codes for CASRQASGWPHEKLFF. The V gene is TRBV27 and the J gene is TRBJ1-4; TRBD1 could be the D gene, as 5 bases match. The CDR3 holds 16 amino acids from the cysteine to the phenylalanine. The entry retains the CDR3 DNA only, 48 bases that are in frame from base 1. Trimming takes 6 bases from V and 6 bases from J, and the germline ends sit 20 bases apart. CDR1 and CDR2 are read off the germline V gene (reference sequence) as MNHEY and SMNVEV.